Sequencing of this T cell receptor (beta chain) was carried out in a study of blood T cell repertoires in COVID-19. About the research overall: From T cells, B-cell-depleted T cells, or PBMCs came the material, which was cDNA or gDNA.

Germline V lookup: CDR1 GTSNPN, CDR2 SVGIG (reference sequence). V lost 3 bases, J lost 8 bases, and 15 bases stayed unmatched. The CDR3 loop spans 16 amino acids. Assay: immunoSEQ multiplex PCR; the TCRdb copy retains only in-frame clones and omits some. The repertoire includes a few hundred thousand clones, more than 90% of them detected once, and approximately 17% sits in the top ten. The V call is TRBV30, the J call TRBJ2-1, with 8 bases aligning to TRBD2. This TCR was sampled from a woman under 40 who had recovered from COVID-19. Sequencing used PBMCs or T cells enriched from blood (not recorded which). CDR3 loop: CAWRALPGRGRHEQFF. The DNA of the CDR3 is TGTGCCTGGAGAGCCCTCCCCGGGAGGGGACGCCATGAGCAGTTCTTC. Supplemented by reference TRBV30 and TRBJ2-1, the full variable domain reads SQTIHQWPATLVQPVGSPLSLECTVEGTSNPNLYWYRQAAGRGLQLLFYSVGIGQISSEVPQNLSASRPQDRQFILSSKKLLLSDSGFYLCAWRALPGRGRHEQFFGPGTRLTVL.